Sequencing of this T cell receptor (beta chain) was carried out in a study of regulatory T cells in long-lasting Graves disease. The time point was: newly diagnosed GD, antithyroid drugs for less than 3 months. PBMCs were the source of the RNA used for TCR sequencing. Patients were from an endocrinology department in Xi'an, China. The germline V and J ends were trimmed by 4 bases and 3 bases, with 13 bases remaining between them. The CDR3 contains 15 residues. In germline, CDR1 is SGHRS, CDR2 YFSETQ. Of note for this clonotype: Antigen unknown.

Study-level findings and limits: Persistent disease showed a preference for TRBV28, TRBJ1-2 and TRBJ2-5.

CDR3-region Arm-PCR and iRepertoire HTBI primers produced the TCR beta libraries. MiXCR, applied by TCRdb to the multiplex PCR reads, yields one record per CDR3 protein. This repertoire shows around 500,000 distinct CDR3 sequences, approximately 12% found once; its top ten account for roughly a tenth. This sample also appeared in a second study, on T cells in Graves' hyperthyroidism and ophthalmopathy. That study adds: Most expanded thyroid clonotypes above 0.001 recurred in blood. Stable hyperthyroidism was separated from ophthalmopathy by a model based on 13 V-J features.

The clonotype comes from a man aged 25 to 45 with Graves disease. The sequencing used peripheral blood mononuclear cells (PBMCs), collected at new diagnosis, from a patient treated with antithyroid drugs. The rearrangement uses TRBV5-1 and TRBJ2-2; D is undetermined. The CDR3 protein is CASSRSGWDTGELFF. The CDR3 region has the DNA TGCGCCAGCAGCCGAAGTGGGTGGGACACCGGGGAGCTGTTTTTT.